This T cell receptor (beta chain) was sequenced during a study of Graves' ophthalmopathy and Graves' hyperthyroidism. About the study: At the time of initial diagnosis and before any treatment, peripheral blood was collected.

Each hyperthyroidism patient was newly diagnosed, with under 2 months' duration, and aged 18 to 65. Other autoimmune diseases, uncontrolled infections, pregnancy or lactation led to the exclusion of patients. The CDR3 is made up of 12 amino acids. The germline gives CDR1 SGHRS, CDR2 YFSETQ. The V segment lost 6 bases and the J segment 9 bases; nucleotides outside the gene matches: 6. Scientists amplified the TCR beta CDR3 regions from RNA transcripts. Second-round multiplex PCR came after a first-round RT-PCR that employed HTBI primers. MiXCR, applied by TCRdb to the multiplex PCR reads, yields one record per CDR3 protein. The sample consists of hundreds of thousands of distinct CDR3 sequences, around a fifth of them appearing once.

The rearrangement joins TRBV5-1 to TRBJ1-1; 9 positions match TRBD1. The sequenced sample was peripheral blood. The source of this sequence is a woman between 18 and 29 years old with stable Graves' hyperthyroidism. Some clones in this sample may be carry-over from other donors' samples. Here the CDR3 reads CASTEQGAQAFF. DNA for the CDR3: TGCGCCAGCACCGAACAGGGGGCCCAAGCTTTCTTT.